The 5 T cell receptor beta chains listed next were all sequenced from one sample in a study of shared clonotypes between healthy human individuals. Assay used: immunoSEQ multiplex PCR; TCRdb lists only in-frame clones, some missing. In the table there are over a million clones, about 96% of which are singletons. The specimen was naive CD4+ T cells sorted from blood. The subset was: CD45RA+ positively selected. These receptors were taken from a man aged 25-40 years in good health.

In this sample, this clone turned up once. This chain links TRBV6-5 with TRBJ2-5, with no clear D. Germline assignment: CDR1 MNHEY and CDR2 SVGAGI. The V end lost 6 bases, the J end lost 5 bases, and 13 bases lay between the germline ends. This CDR3 spans 13 amino acids. This CDR3 is CASRRRVGETQYF. Here the CDR3 DNA reads TGTGCCAGCAGGCGAAGGGTGGGCGAGACCCAGTACTTC.

J is TRBJ2-7 and V is TRBV18; no clear D. V gave up 4 bases and J gave up 2 bases, with 12 bases separating them. The CDR3 is 14 amino acids. Germline CDR1 reads KGHSH; CDR2 reads LQKENI. Written as DNA, the CDR3 is TGTGCCAGCTCACTGAGCACGACCACCTACGAGCAGTACTTC. It is translated as CASSLSTTTYEQYF.

This sequence joins TRBV5-6 and TRBJ2-1, with 9 bases aligning to TRBD2. CDR1 is SGHDT and CDR2 is YYEEEE in the germline V gene. The junction had 9 bases not matched to a gene; V was cut back by 4 bases and J by 1 base. The CDR3 has 17 amino acids. The CDR3, as DNA: TGTGCCAGCAGCCTGGGTAGCGGGAGCCAGTCCTACAATGAGCAGTTCTTC. This codes for CASSLGSGSQSYNEQFF. The full variable domain, in which reference TRBV5-6 and TRBJ2-1 provide the parts outside the CDR3, is DAGVTQSPTHLIKTRGQQVTLRCSPKSGHDTVSWYQQALGQGPQFIFQYYEEEERQRGNFPDRFSGHQFPNYSSELNVNALLLGDSALYLCASSLGSGSQSYNEQFFGPGTRLTVL.

The CDR3 loop is CASSERSGQVGTGELFF. The CDR3 DNA sequence: TGTGCCAGCAGCGAGCGCTCGGGACAGGTAGGGACCGGGGAGCTGTTTTTT. The chain links TRBV9 to TRBJ2-2; 8 nucleotides match TRBD1. V was pared by 3 bases and J by 5 bases, with 12 bases of the junction left unmatched. The CDR3 consists of 17 residues. CDR1 SGDLS and CDR2 YYNGEE come from the germline V gene. Supplemented by reference TRBV9 and TRBJ2-2, the full variable domain reads DSGVTQTPKHLITATGQRVTLRCSPRSGDLSVYWYQQSLDQGLQFLIQYYNGEERAKGNILERFSAQQFPDLHSELNLSSLELGDSALYFCASSERSGQVGTGELFFGEGSRLTVL.

The rearrangement uses TRBV5-1 and TRBJ2-4; tentative D call: TRBD1 (5 bases). The V and J ends lost 2 bases and 8 bases respectively, with 14 bases between them. The length of the CDR3 is 14 residues. The germline CDR1 and CDR2 sequences are SGHRS and YFSETQ. The CDR3: CASSFMTEEDIQYF. The CDR3, as DNA: TGCGCCAGCAGCTTTATGACAGAAGAGGACATTCAGTACTTC. Drawing the rest from reference TRBV5-1 and TRBJ2-4, the complete variable domain is KAGVTQTPRYLIKTRGQQVTLSCSPISGHRSVSWYQQTPGQGLQFLFEYFSETQRNKGNFPGRFSGRQFSNSRSEMNVSTLELGDSALYLCASSFMTEEDIQYFGAGTRLSVL.